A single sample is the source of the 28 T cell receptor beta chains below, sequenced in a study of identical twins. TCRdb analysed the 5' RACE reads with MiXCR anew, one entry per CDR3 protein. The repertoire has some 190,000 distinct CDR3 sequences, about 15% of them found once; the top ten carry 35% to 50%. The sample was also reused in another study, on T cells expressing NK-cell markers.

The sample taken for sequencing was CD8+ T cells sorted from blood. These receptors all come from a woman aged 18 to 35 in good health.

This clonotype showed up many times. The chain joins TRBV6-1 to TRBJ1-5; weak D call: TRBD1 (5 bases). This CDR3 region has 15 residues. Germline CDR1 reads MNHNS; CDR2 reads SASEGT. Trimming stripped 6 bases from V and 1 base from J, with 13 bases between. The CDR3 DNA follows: TGTGCCAGCAGAAGTGTCGGGGGGAGCAATCAGCCCCAGCATTTT. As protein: CASRSVGGSNQPQHF.

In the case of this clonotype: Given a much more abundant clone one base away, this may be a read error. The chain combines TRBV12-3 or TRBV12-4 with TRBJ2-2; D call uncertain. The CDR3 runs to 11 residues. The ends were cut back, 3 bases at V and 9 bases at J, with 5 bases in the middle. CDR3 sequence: CASSFVWELFF. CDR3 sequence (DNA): TGTGCCAGCAGTTTTGTCTGGGAGCTGTTTTTT.

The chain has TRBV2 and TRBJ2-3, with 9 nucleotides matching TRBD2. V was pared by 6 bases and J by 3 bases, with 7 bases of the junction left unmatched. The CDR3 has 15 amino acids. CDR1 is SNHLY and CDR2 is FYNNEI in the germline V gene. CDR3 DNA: TGTGCCAGCAGCTTCCAGACTAGCGGTACAGATACGCAGTATTTT. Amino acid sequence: CASSFQTSGTDTQYF.

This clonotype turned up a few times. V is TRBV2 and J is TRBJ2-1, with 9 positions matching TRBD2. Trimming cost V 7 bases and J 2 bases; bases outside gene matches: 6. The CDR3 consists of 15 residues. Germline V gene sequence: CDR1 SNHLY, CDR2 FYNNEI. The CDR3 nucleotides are TGTGCCAGCAAGGAGGCGGGGGGGGCCTACAATGAGCAGTTCTTC. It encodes CASKEAGGAYNEQFF.

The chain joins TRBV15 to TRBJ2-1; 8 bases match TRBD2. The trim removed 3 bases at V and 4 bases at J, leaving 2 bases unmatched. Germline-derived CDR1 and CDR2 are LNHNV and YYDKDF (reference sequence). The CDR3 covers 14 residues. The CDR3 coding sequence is TGTGCCACCAGCAGCAGCGGGGGTTACAATGAGCAGTTCTTC. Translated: CATSSSGGYNEQFF.

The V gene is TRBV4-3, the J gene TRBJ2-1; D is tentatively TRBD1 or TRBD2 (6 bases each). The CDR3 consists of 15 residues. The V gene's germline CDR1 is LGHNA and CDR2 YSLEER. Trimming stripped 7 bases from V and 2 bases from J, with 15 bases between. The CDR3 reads CASKKGGGPYNEQFF. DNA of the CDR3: TGCGCCAGCAAAAAGGGGGGAGGCCCCTACAATGAGCAGTTCTTC.

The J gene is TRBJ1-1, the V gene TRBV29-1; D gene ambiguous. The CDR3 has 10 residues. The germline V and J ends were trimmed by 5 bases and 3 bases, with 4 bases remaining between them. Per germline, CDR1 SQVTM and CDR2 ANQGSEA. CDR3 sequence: CSVRDTEAFF. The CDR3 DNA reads TGCAGCGTTAGGGACACTGAAGCTTTCTTT.

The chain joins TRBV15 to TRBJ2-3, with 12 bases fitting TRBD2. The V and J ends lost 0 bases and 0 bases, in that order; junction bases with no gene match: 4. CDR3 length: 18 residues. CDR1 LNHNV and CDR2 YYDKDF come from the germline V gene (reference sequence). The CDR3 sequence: CATSRDMGTSGSTDTQYF. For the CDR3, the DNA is TGTGCCACCAGCAGAGATATGGGGACTAGCGGGAGCACAGATACGCAGTATTTT.

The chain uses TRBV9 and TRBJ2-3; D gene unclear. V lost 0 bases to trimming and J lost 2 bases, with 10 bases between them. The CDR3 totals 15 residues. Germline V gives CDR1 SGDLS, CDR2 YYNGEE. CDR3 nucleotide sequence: TGTGCCAGCAGCGTAGGTAGCTTCGCCACAGATACGCAGTATTTT. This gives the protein CASSVGSFATDTQYF.

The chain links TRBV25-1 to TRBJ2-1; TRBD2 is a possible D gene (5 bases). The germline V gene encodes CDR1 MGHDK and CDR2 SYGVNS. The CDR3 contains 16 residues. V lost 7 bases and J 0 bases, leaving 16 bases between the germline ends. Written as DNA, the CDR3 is TGTGCCAGCACCTCAGGAGGCGTTAACTCCTACAATGAGCAGTTCTTC. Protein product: CASTSGGVNSYNEQFF.

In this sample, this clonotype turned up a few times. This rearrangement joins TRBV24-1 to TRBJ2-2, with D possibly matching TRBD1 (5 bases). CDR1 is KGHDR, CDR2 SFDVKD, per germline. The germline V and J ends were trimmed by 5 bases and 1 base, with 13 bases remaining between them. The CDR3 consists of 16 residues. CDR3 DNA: TGTGCCACCAGTGGCCCTGGTACAGGGAACACCGGGGAGCTGTTTTTT. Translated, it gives CATSGPGTGNTGELFF.

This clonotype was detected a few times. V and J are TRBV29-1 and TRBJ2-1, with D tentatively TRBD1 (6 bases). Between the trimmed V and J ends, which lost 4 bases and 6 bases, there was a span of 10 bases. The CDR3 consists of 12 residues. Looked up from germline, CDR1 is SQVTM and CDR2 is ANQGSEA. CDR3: CSVGGRGNEQFF. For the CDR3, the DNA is TGCAGCGTTGGGGGCAGGGGCAATGAGCAGTTCTTC.

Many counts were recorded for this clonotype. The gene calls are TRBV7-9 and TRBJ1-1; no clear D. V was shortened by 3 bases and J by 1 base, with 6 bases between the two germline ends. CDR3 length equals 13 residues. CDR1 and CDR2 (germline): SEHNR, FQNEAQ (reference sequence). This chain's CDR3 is CASSFPGNTEAFF. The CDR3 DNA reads TGTGCCAGCAGCTTTCCAGGGAACACTGAAGCTTTCTTT.

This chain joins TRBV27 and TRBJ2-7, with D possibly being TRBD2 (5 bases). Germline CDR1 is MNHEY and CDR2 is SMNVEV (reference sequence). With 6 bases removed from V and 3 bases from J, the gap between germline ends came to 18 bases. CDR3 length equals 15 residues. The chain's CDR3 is CASSRRGTVVYEQYF. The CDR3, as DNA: TGTGCCAGCAGCCGCCGGGGAACGGTTGTCTACGAGCAGTACTTC.

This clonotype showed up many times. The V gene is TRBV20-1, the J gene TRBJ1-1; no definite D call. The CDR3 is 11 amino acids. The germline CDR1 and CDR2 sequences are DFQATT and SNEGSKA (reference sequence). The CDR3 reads CRYIGPTEAFF. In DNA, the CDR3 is TGCAGATATATTGGGCCCACTGAAGCTTTCTTT.

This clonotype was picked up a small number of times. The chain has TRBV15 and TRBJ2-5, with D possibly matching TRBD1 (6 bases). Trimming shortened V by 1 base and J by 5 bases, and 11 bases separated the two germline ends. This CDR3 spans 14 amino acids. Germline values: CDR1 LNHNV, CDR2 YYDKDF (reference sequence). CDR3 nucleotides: TGTGCCACCAGCAGAGTGGGGGCGATTGAGACCCAGTACTTC. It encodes CATSRVGAIETQYF.

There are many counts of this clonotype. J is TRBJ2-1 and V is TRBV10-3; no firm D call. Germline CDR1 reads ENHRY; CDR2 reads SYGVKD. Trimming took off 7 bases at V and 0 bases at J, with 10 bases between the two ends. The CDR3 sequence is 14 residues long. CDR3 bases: TGTGCCATCACCCCCGGCGGCTCCTACAATGAGCAGTTCTTC. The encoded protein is CAITPGGSYNEQFF.

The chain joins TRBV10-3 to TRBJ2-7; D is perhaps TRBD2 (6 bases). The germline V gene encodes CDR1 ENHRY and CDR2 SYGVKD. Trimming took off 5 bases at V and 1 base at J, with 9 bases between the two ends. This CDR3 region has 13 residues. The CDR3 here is CAISSGSSYEQYF. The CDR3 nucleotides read TGTGCCATCAGTAGCGGGTCTTCCTACGAGCAGTACTTC.

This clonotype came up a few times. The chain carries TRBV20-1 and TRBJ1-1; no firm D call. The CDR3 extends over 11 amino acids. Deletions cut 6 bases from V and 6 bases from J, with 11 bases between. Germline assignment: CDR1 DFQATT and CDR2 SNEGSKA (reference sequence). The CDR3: CSAPIGSEAFF. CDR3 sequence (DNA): TGCAGTGCCCCTATTGGATCTGAAGCTTTCTTT.

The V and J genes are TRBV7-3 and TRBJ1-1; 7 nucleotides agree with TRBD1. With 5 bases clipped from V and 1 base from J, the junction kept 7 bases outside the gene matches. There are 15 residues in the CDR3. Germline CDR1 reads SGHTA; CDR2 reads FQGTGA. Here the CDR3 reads CASSVYGTENTEAFF. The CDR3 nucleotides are TGTGCCAGCAGCGTATACGGGACAGAGAACACTGAAGCTTTCTTT.

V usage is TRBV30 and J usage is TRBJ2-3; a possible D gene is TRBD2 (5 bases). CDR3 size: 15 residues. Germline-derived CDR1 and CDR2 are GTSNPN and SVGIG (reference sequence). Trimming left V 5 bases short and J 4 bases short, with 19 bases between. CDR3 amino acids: CAWSAPGKGADTQYF. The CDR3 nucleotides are TGTGCCTGGTCCGCCCCCGGGAAGGGAGCAGATACGCAGTATTTT.

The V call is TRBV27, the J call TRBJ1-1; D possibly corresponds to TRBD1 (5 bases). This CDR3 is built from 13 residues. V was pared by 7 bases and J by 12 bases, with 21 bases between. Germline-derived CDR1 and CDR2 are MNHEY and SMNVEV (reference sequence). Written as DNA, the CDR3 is TGTGCCAGCAAACTTAGTGGGACCGAGGTAACTTTCTTT. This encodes CASKLSGTEVTFF.

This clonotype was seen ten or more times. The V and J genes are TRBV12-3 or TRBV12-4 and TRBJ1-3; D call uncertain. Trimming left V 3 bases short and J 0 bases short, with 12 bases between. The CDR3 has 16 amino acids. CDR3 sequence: CASSFLTWSSGNTIYF. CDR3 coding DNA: TGTGCCAGCAGTTTCCTGACATGGAGCTCTGGAAACACCATATATTTT.

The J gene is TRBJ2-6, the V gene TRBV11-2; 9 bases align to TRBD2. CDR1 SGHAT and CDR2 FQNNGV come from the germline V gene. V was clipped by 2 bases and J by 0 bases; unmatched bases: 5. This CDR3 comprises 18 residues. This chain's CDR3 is CASSLLAGPTSGANVLTF. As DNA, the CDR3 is TGTGCCAGCAGCTTACTAGCGGGACCTACCTCTGGGGCCAACGTCCTGACTTTC.

The CDR3 spells CASSRSPGAEYNEQFF. The CDR3 region has the DNA TGTGCCAGCAGTCGAAGTCCAGGGGCGGAATACAATGAGCAGTTCTTC. The chain has TRBV27 and TRBJ2-1, with D possibly matching TRBD1 (6 bases). Looked up from germline, CDR1 is MNHEY and CDR2 is SMNVEV (reference sequence). Trimming removed 5 bases from V and 4 bases from J, with 18 bases in between. There are 16 residues in the CDR3.

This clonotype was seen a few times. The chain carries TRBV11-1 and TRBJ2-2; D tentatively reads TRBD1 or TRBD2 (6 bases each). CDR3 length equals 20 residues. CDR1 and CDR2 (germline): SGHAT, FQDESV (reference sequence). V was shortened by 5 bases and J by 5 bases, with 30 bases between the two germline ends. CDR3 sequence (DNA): TGTGCCAGCAGCGTTCTCCGGGGGCTCTTTAAGAACAAACGTACCGGGGAGCTGTTTTTT. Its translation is CASSVLRGLFKNKRTGELFF.

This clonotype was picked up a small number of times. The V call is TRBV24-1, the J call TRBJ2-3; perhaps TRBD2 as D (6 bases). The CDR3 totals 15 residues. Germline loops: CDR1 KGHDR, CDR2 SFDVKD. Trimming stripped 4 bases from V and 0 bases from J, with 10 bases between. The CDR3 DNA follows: TGTGCCACCAGTGACCCCCTAGCGAGCACAGATACGCAGTATTTT. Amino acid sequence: CATSDPLASTDTQYF.

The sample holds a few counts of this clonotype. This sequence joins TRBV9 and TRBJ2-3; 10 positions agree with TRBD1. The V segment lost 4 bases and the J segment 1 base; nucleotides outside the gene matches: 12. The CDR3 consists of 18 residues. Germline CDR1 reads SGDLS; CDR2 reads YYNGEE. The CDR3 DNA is TGTGCCAGCAGCCCGACGGGACAGGGGTCTCAGGGCACAGATACGCAGTATTTT. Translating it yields CASSPTGQGSQGTDTQYF.